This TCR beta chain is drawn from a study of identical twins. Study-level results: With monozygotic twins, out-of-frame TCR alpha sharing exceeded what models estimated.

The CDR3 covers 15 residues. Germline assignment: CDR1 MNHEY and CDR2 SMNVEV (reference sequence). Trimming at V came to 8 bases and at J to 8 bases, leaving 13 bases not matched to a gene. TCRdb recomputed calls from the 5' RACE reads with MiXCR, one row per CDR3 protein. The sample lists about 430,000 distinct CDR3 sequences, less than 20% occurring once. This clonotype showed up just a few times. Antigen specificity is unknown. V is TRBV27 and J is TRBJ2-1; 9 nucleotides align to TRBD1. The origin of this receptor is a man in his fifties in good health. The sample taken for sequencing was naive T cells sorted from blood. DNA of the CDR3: TGTGCCAGCGGATACACAGGGGGCCCGTTGGATGAGCAGTTCTTC. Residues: CASGYTGGPLDEQFF.